This entry lists 14 T cell receptor beta chains sequenced from one sample in a study of T cell repertoires in ileal Crohn's disease. Assay used: immunoSEQ multiplex PCR; TCRdb lists only in-frame clones, some missing. Of about 3,500 clones listed, roughly 80% were seen once; the top ten hold 7.6%. Sequenced: ileal tissue. The origin of the receptors is an adult with Crohn's disease.

This clone is a singleton in its sample. V gene TRBV9 combines with J gene TRBJ2-7; TRBD1 matches at 7 bases. The CDR3 totals 14 residues. CDR1 and CDR2 from the germline V gene are SGDLS and YYNGEE. Germline trimming cut 3 bases from V and 0 bases from J; bases unmatched to any gene: 3. CDR3 bases: TGTGCCAGCAGCGCGACAGGGTCCTCCTACGAGCAGTACTTC. Protein product: CASSATGSSYEQYF.

The chain is built from TRBV19 and TRBJ1-5; perhaps TRBD1 as D (6 bases). CDR1 and CDR2 from the germline V gene are LNHDA and SQIVND (reference sequence). This CDR3 region has 17 residues. Trimming pared 0 bases from V and 2 bases from J, leaving 14 bases between. The CDR3 DNA reads as TGTGCCAGTAGTATAGACCTAGGACAGTCCCGCAATCAGCCCCAGCATTTT. It encodes CASSIDLGQSRNQPQHF. The full variable domain, its missing parts supplied by reference TRBV19 and TRBJ1-5, is DGGITQSPKYLFRKEGQNVTLSCEQNLNHDAMYWYRQDPGQGLRLIYYSQIVNDFQKGDIAEGYSVSREKKESFPLTVTSAQKNPTAFYLCASSIDLGQSRNQPQHFGDGTRLSIL.

The rearrangement uses TRBV7-8 and TRBJ2-7; D is undetermined. Germline assignment: CDR1 SGHVS and CDR2 FQNEAQ. The CDR3 extends over 15 amino acids. Between the trimmed V and J ends, which lost 2 bases and 1 base, there was a span of 12 bases. CDR3 amino acids: CASSLTPLTSYEQYF. The CDR3 DNA reads as TGTGCCAGCAGCTTAACCCCCCTGACATCCTACGAGCAGTACTTC. The whole variable domain, remainder taken from reference TRBV7-8 and TRBJ2-7, is GAGVSQSPRYKVAKRGQDVALRCDPISGHVSLFWYQQALGQGPEFLTYFQNEAQLDKSGLPSDRFFAERPEGSVSTLKIQRTQQEDSAVYLCASSLTPLTSYEQYFGPGTRLTVT.

This clone occurred once. The J gene is TRBJ1-3, the V gene TRBV2; D not certain. Germline V gives CDR1 SNHLY, CDR2 FYNNEI. Trimming took off 2 bases at V and 0 bases at J, with 14 bases between the two ends. The CDR3 contains 17 residues. In nucleotides, the CDR3 is TGTGCCAGCAGTGAAAGAGGGTGGGGAAGCTCTGGAAACACCATATATTTT. Amino acid sequence: CASSERGWGSSGNTIYF.

This chain joins TRBV2 and TRBJ2-2; D possibly corresponds to TRBD1 (6 bases). The CDR3 runs to 13 residues. V lost 10 bases and J lost 5, with 14 bases in between. The V gene's germline CDR1 is SNHLY and CDR2 FYNNEI. The CDR3 here is CANSRQETGELFF. DNA of the CDR3: TGTGCCAATTCAAGACAGGAGACCGGGGAGCTGTTTTTT.

Only a few counts were recorded for this clone. This chain links TRBV5-5 with TRBJ1-4; D ambiguous. The CDR3 is 15 residues long. The germline gives CDR1 SGHKS, CDR2 YYEKEE (reference sequence). Trimming pared 1 base from V and 5 bases from J, leaving 12 bases between. CDR3 protein: CASSLIYAENEKLFF. DNA of the CDR3: TGTGCCAGCAGCTTGATATATGCGGAGAATGAAAAACTGTTTTTT.

The chain employs TRBV5-1 and TRBJ1-2; 7 nucleotides agree with TRBD1. V shed 3 bases, J shed 4 bases, and the junction held 9 bases outside the gene matches. The germline V gene has CDR1 SGHRS and CDR2 YFSETQ. This CDR3 contains 15 residues. As DNA, the CDR3 is TGCGCCAGCAGCTACGACGGGACAGCCATCTATGGCTACACCTTC. This codes for CASSYDGTAIYGYTF. Drawing the rest from reference TRBV5-1 and TRBJ1-2, the complete variable domain is KAGVTQTPRYLIKTRGQQVTLSCSPISGHRSVSWYQQTPGQGLQFLFEYFSETQRNKGNFPGRFSGRQFSNSRSEMNVSTLELGDSALYLCASSYDGTAIYGYTFGSGTRLTVV.

The J gene is TRBJ2-2, the V gene TRBV7-8; the match to TRBD2 covers 13 bases. Looked up from germline, CDR1 is SGHVS and CDR2 is FQNEAQ. Unmatched junction bases numbered 4, after V lost 5 bases and J lost 1 base. The length of the CDR3 is 17 residues. For the CDR3, the DNA is TGTGCCAGCAGCCGGGGGACTAGCGGGATGAACACCGGGGAGCTGTTTTTT. Amino acids: CASSRGTSGMNTGELFF.

The V and J genes are TRBV2 and TRBJ2-2, with a weak D call TRBD1 (6 bases). Per germline, CDR1 SNHLY and CDR2 FYNNEI. Trimming removed 6 bases at V and 4 bases at J, with 6 bases between. The CDR3 consists of 12 residues. CDR3 sequence: CASRGATGELFF. In nucleotides, the CDR3 is TGTGCCAGCAGGGGGGCCACCGGGGAGCTGTTTTTT.

V is TRBV30 and J is TRBJ2-5; 8 nucleotides agree with TRBD2. Germline CDR1 GTSNPN, CDR2 SVGIG (reference sequence). This CDR3 has 14 residues. The ends lost 5 bases at V and 2 bases at J; junction bases unmatched: 7. The CDR3 sequence is CAWGSGGLQETQYF. In nucleotides, the CDR3 is TGTGCCTGGGGCTCGGGGGGGCTGCAAGAGACCCAGTACTTC.

The chain combines TRBV5-1 with TRBJ2-5; possible D gene TRBD2, 7 bases. The germline CDR1 and CDR2 sequences are SGHRS and YFSETQ. V lost 4 bases, J lost 3 bases, and 13 bases lay in between. The CDR3 is made up of 14 amino acids. CDR3 nucleotides: TGCGCCAGCAGCAAGGGGGACTACGAAGAGACCCAGTACTTC. Translating it yields CASSKGDYEETQYF.

This chain links TRBV9 with TRBJ1-1; D gene unclear. V lost 3 bases, J lost 3 bases, and 6 bases lay in between. Per the germline V gene, CDR1 is SGDLS and CDR2 is YYNGEE. The CDR3 is made up of 12 amino acids. The CDR3: CASSAPYTEAFF. DNA for the CDR3: TGTGCCAGCAGCGCCCCCTACACTGAAGCTTTCTTT.

The V call is TRBV4-1, the J call TRBJ2-5, with TRBD2 as a possible D gene (5 bases). CDR3 length equals 15 residues. Germline V lookup: CDR1 MGHRA, CDR2 YSYEKL. The V end was cut by 4 bases, the J end by 2 bases, with 14 bases between. The CDR3 protein is CASSPPGVLQETQYF. CDR3 nucleotide sequence: TGCGCCAGCAGCCCGCCCGGGGTGCTACAAGAGACCCAGTACTTC.

The CDR3 coding sequence is TGTGCCAGCAGCTTAGGGGGGGGCCCTTACTACGAGCAGTACGTC. It translates to CASSLGGGPYYEQYV. This rearrangement joins TRBV7-8 to TRBJ2-7; TRBD2 might be the D (7 bases). V was pared by 1 base and J by 3 bases, with 13 bases between. The CDR3 has 15 amino acids. CDR1 is SGHVS and CDR2 is FQNEAQ in the germline V gene.